This entry lists 8 T cell receptor beta chains sequenced from one sample in a study of beta chain features in type 1 diabetes. Points from the study as a whole: TCRB CDR3s from Type 1 diabetes patients were moderately but significantly shorter in all four CD4+ subsets.

Investigators reverse transcribed all isolated RNA, so they sequenced expressed TCRB transcripts. Repertoires were generated with immunoSEQ multiplex PCR, while TCRdb's copy carries only in-frame clones and drops some. The sample has roughly 700,000 clones; about an eighth are singletons. Which antigens these TCRs recognize remains unknown. Sequencing was performed on naive CD4+ T cells from blood. The receptors shown here come from a man younger than 35 with type 1 diabetes.

V and J are TRBV19 and TRBJ1-5, with 12 bases aligning to TRBD1. The CDR3 consists of 14 residues. With V trimmed by 8 bases and J by 7 bases, 6 bases remained unmatched. CDR1 LNHDA and CDR2 SQIVND come from the germline V gene (reference sequence). CDR3: CASWDRGLAQPQHF. The CDR3 DNA follows: TGTGCCAGTTGGGACAGGGGGCTGGCGCAGCCCCAGCATTTT.

The chain recombines TRBV6-1 with TRBJ2-5; 8 bases map to TRBD2. Germline CDR1 reads MNHNS; CDR2 reads SASEGT. This CDR3 is 13 amino acids long. V shed 6 bases, J shed 3 bases, and the junction held 3 bases outside the gene matches. The CDR3 region has the DNA TGTGCCAGCAGCGCGCGGGGGGAAGAGACCCAGTACTTC. The encoded protein is CASSARGEETQYF.

V gene TRBV2 combines with J gene TRBJ1-3, with a tentative D call TRBD1 (5 bases). CDR1 is SNHLY and CDR2 is FYNNEI in the germline V gene. The V end was cut by 4 bases, the J end by 2 bases, with 6 bases between. The CDR3 runs to 13 residues. The CDR3 is CASSGQTGNTIYF. CDR3 sequence (DNA): TGTGCCAGCAGTGGACAGACTGGAAACACCATATATTTT.

This clone was seen only a few times. The chain uses TRBV10-1 and TRBJ2-3, with TRBD2 matching 8 bases. Unmatched junction bases numbered 6, after V lost 8 bases and J lost 5 bases. Looked up from germline, CDR1 is WNHNN and CDR2 is SYGVQD (reference sequence). The CDR3 covers 13 residues. The CDR3 bases are TGCGCCAGCGCCAGCGGGGGTAAAGATACGCAGTATTTT. Its protein is CASASGGKDTQYF.

The V gene is TRBV19, the J gene TRBJ1-6; no reliable D call. With 1 base removed from V and 6 bases from J, the gap between germline ends came to 13 bases. This CDR3 comprises 16 residues. Germline V lookup: CDR1 LNHDA, CDR2 SQIVND (reference sequence). CDR3 DNA: TGTGCCAGTAGTATAGGAGACGGAGTGGCTAATTCACCCCTCCACTTT. Amino acids: CASSIGDGVANSPLHF.

The rearrangement uses TRBV30 and TRBJ2-7, with TRBD2 as a possible D gene (7 bases). Deletions cut 0 bases from V and 9 bases from J, with 12 bases between. The CDR3 covers 12 residues. CDR1 is GTSNPN, CDR2 SVGIG, per germline (reference sequence). The CDR3 DNA is TGTGCCTGGAGTGTCATCGGGGGGCGGCAGTACTTC. The encoded protein is CAWSVIGGRQYF.

V and J are TRBV28 and TRBJ2-1; TRBD1 agrees at 10 bases. Germline CDR1 is MDHEN and CDR2 is SYDVKM. Losses at the gene ends were 10 bases for V and 9 bases for J; bases not matched to a gene: 6. This CDR3 has 12 residues. The DNA for the CDR3 is TGTGCCACCGGACAGGGGGGCCTTGAGCAGTTCTTC. Protein: CATGQGGLEQFF.

This clone was picked up a small number of times. The chain is built from TRBV28 and TRBJ1-5; D ambiguous. Trimming took off 2 bases at V and 3 bases at J, with 11 bases between the two ends. The CDR3 consists of 15 residues. The germline V gene has CDR1 MDHEN and CDR2 SYDVKM. The CDR3 loop reads CASSLPDGNNQPQHF. The CDR3 nucleotides are TGTGCCAGCAGTTTACCTGATGGTAACAATCAGCCCCAGCATTTT.